This TCR beta chain was obtained from a study of blood T cell repertoires in COVID-19. This clone was counted once. The length of the CDR3 is 13 residues. Germline loops: CDR1 MNHEY, CDR2 SVGAGI. Trimming left V 6 bases short and J 10 bases short, with 16 bases between. Generated by immunoSEQ multiplex PCR, the TCRdb table keeps only in-frame clones and is missing some. The data contain some 210,000 clones, about nine tenths of them seen just once; the ten biggest clones take up 5.5% to 6.5%. This chain links TRBV6-5 with TRBJ2-1; D might be TRBD1 (6 bases). The TCR was taken from a man aged 55 to 69 who had recovered from COVID-19. The source material was peripheral blood. The CDR3 DNA sequence: TGTGCCAGCAGAGTTTCAGGGGAAAAGGAGCAGTTCTTC. This gives the protein CASRVSGEKEQFF.